A selection of T cell receptor beta chains follows, all from one sample in a study of blood T cell repertoires in COVID-19. Sequencing was performed with immunoSEQ multiplex PCR; in TCRdb, only in-frame clones are kept and a portion is missing. The sample lists about 150,000 clones, nearly 80% occurring once. Source material: peripheral blood. The receptors stem from a man aged 80 or over with acute or convalescent COVID-19. Both conserved end residues are trimmed from each CDR3. Expanded clones get a size class; other rows say once, few or many, or leave the size out.

TRBV6-5 8 - ASTRRELF
TRBV5-1 11 few ASSRGQADGYT
TRBV29-1 10 - SGGAGAPEAF
TRBV28 13 few ASTEGLGSYNEQF
TRBV5-5 13 - ASSLVGQGVGEQF
TRBV11-2 14 once ASSLLGGGHSYEQY
TRBV2 13 - ASSEPAGGRETQY
TRBV13 13 - ASSLRTGSAGKLF
TRBV10-3 12 - AISAGGPNSPLH
TRBV20-1 9 few SARGQYGYT
TRBV5-1 15 - ASSLAARALGTDTQY